The 27 T cell receptor beta chains below come from one sample, sequenced in a study of blood T cell repertoires in COVID-19. Clones were sequenced by immunoSEQ multiplex PCR, and TCRdb holds only the in-frame ones, with some missing. The top ten hold 3.7% of the sample, which has fewer than 250,000 clones, around nine tenths seen once. Sequenced sample: PBMCs or T cells enriched from blood (not recorded which). The receptors originated from a woman in her 30s who had been exposed to COVID-19.

This clone came up a few times. The V call is TRBV28, the J call TRBJ2-3; 15 bases line up with TRBD2. CDR1 is MDHEN, CDR2 SYDVKM, per germline. This CDR3 contains 16 residues. V gave up 6 bases and J gave up 6 bases; unmatched junction bases: 7. The DNA for the CDR3 is TGTGCCAGCAGAGGACTAGCGGGAGGGGGGTTCGATACGCAGTATTTT. Translated, it gives CASRGLAGGGFDTQYF.

This clone was seen a single time. The chain links TRBV19 to TRBJ2-5; the D gene is possibly TRBD2 (5 bases). Deletions cut 3 bases from V and 1 base from J, with 9 bases between. The CDR3 has 14 amino acids. Looked up from germline, CDR1 is LNHDA and CDR2 is SQIVND (reference sequence). CDR3 in amino acids: CASSIAGSQETQYF. As DNA, the CDR3 is TGTGCCAGTAGTATCGCGGGCAGCCAAGAGACCCAGTACTTC.

The chain has TRBV12-5 and TRBJ2-5; the match to TRBD1 covers 7 bases. Losses at the gene ends were 6 bases for V and 7 bases for J; bases not matched to a gene: 5. The CDR3 is made up of 12 amino acids. From germline, CDR1 is LGHNT and CDR2 FRNRAP. This chain's CDR3 is CASGGGTGTQYF. The CDR3 DNA reads as TGTGCTAGTGGAGGGGGCACGGGGACCCAGTACTTC.

The gene calls are TRBV5-5 and TRBJ2-7; tentative D call: TRBD2 (5 bases). The germline gives CDR1 SGHKS, CDR2 YYEKEE (reference sequence). V was clipped by 1 base and J by 4 bases, with 9 bases between them. The CDR3 sequence is 13 residues long. For the CDR3, the DNA is TGTGCCAGCAGCTTGTCGGACTGGTACGAGCAGTACTTC. Protein product: CASSLSDWYEQYF.

This chain uses TRBV18 with TRBJ1-2; no clear D gene. The CDR3 loop spans 16 amino acids. CDR1 KGHSH and CDR2 LQKENI come from the germline V gene. The germline V and J ends were trimmed by 0 bases and 3 bases, with 14 bases remaining between them. CDR3 coding DNA: TGTGCCAGCTCACCACCGGTGATAAGAGGTGACTATGGCTACACCTTC. It specifies CASSPPVIRGDYGYTF.

V gene TRBV5-1 combines with J gene TRBJ2-2, with 8 bases that match TRBD2. Germline V gene data show CDR1 as SGHRS and CDR2 as YFSETQ. The CDR3 is 16 amino acids. The V and J ends lost 2 bases and 4 bases, in that order; junction bases with no gene match: 7. This CDR3 is CASSLRLAGGTGELFF. DNA of the CDR3: TGCGCCAGCAGCTTACGGCTAGCGGGCGGCACCGGGGAGCTGTTTTTT.

This chain links TRBV2 with TRBJ1-3; perhaps TRBD1 as D (6 bases). With 6 bases removed from V and 0 bases from J, the gap between germline ends came to 15 bases. The CDR3 consists of 16 residues. The germline V gene encodes CDR1 SNHLY and CDR2 FYNNEI. Written as DNA, the CDR3 is TGTGCCAGCAGCGGGCTCCGACAGGACTCTGGAAACACCATATATTTT. Its translation: CASSGLRQDSGNTIYF.

This chain joins TRBV19 and TRBJ1-6; D is possibly TRBD1 (5 bases). Germline V gene sequence: CDR1 LNHDA, CDR2 SQIVND (reference sequence). This CDR3 is 13 amino acids long. V lost 6 bases and J lost 8, with 11 bases in between. CDR3 bases: TGTGCCAGTAGACCCGGCAGGGATTCACCCCTCCACTTT. It yields the protein CASRPGRDSPLHF. Using reference TRBV19 and TRBJ1-6 for the parts outside the CDR3, the full variable domain is DGGITQSPKYLFRKEGQNVTLSCEQNLNHDAMYWYRQDPGQGLRLIYYSQIVNDFQKGDIAEGYSVSREKKESFPLTVTSAQKNPTAFYLCASRPGRDSPLHFGNGTRLTVT.

The chain recombines TRBV4-1 with TRBJ2-4; tentative D call: TRBD1 (6 bases). Trimming pared 2 bases from V and 1 base from J, leaving 12 bases between. The CDR3 extends over 16 amino acids. CDR1 and CDR2 (germline): MGHRA, YSYEKL. The CDR3 loop reads CASSQIGQKAKNIQYF. For the CDR3, the DNA is TGCGCCAGCAGCCAAATCGGACAGAAGGCCAAAAACATTCAGTACTTC.

The V call is TRBV4-1, the J call TRBJ1-1; 8 bases match TRBD1. V lost 0 bases to trimming and J lost 4 bases; unmatched junction nucleotides: 7. The germline V gene has CDR1 MGHRA and CDR2 YSYEKL. The CDR3 sequence is 16 residues long. In DNA, the CDR3 is TGCGCCAGCAGCCAAGAAGGCCAGGGGGCATTCACTGAAGCTTTCTTT. It yields the protein CASSQEGQGAFTEAFF.

The sample holds a few counts of this clone. V usage is TRBV7-2 and J usage is TRBJ1-4; TRBD1 might be the D (5 bases). Trimming took 1 base from V and 8 from J, leaving 20 bases between them. The CDR3 contains 17 residues. Germline lookup yields CDR1 SGHTA and CDR2 FQGNSA. CDR3 loop: CASSLGYRGTFDEKLFF. The CDR3, as DNA: TGTGCCAGCAGCTTAGGTTATCGGGGGACTTTCGACGAAAAACTGTTTTTT.

V usage is TRBV6-1 and J usage is TRBJ2-1; 10 bases fit TRBD1. This CDR3 comprises 16 residues. The germline CDR1 and CDR2 sequences are MNHNS and SASEGT. V was clipped by 8 bases and J by 9 bases; unmatched bases: 16. CDR3 protein: CASRGVPGQGFGEQFF. In nucleotides, the CDR3 is TGTGCCAGCCGTGGGGTTCCGGGACAGGGGTTCGGTGAGCAGTTCTTC.

The J gene is TRBJ2-3, the V gene TRBV7-6; TRBD1 aligns across 8 bases. Germline CDR1 is SGHVS and CDR2 is FNYEAQ. The CDR3 extends over 14 amino acids. V was pared by 4 bases and J by 2 bases, with 2 bases of the junction left unmatched. The CDR3 sequence: CASSSDRATDTQYF. CDR3 nucleotides: TGTGCCAGCAGCTCGGACAGGGCCACAGATACGCAGTATTTT.

The chain uses TRBV5-1 and TRBJ2-1; D remains unclear. The CDR3 consists of 16 residues. The germline gives CDR1 SGHRS, CDR2 YFSETQ. Trimming took 4 bases from V and 1 from J, leaving 15 bases between them. Here the CDR3 DNA reads TGCGCCAGCAGCCGGTCGGCGGCCGGGTCCTACAATGAGCAGTTCTTC. Its protein product is CASSRSAAGSYNEQFF.

With respect to this clone: The sample holds other DNA sequences that translate to the same CDR3. The chain joins TRBV7-9 to TRBJ2-7, with 9 bases lining up with TRBD1. Germline V lookup: CDR1 SEHNR, CDR2 FQNEAQ (reference sequence). V dropped 3 bases and J dropped 3; count of bases not matched to a gene: 6. The CDR3 contains 15 residues. The CDR3 reads CASSFTGTGSYEQYF. In nucleotides, the CDR3 is TGTGCCAGCAGCTTTACCGGGACAGGGAGCTACGAGCAGTACTTC.

This sequence joins TRBV5-1 and TRBJ2-5; 9 bases match TRBD2. Germline V lookup: CDR1 SGHRS, CDR2 YFSETQ. Trimming took 5 bases from V and 4 from J; bases not matched to a gene: 6. The CDR3 is 14 residues long. For the CDR3, the DNA is TGCGCCAGCAGTAGCGGGAGAAGCCGAGAGACCCAGTACTTC. Protein sequence: CASSSGRSRETQYF.

In regard to this clone: Other nucleotide sequences in the sample specify the same CDR3. The chain combines TRBV9 with TRBJ2-7, with 7 bases fitting TRBD2. V shed 0 bases and J 4 bases; nucleotides not matched to a gene: 7. The CDR3 contains 15 residues. Germline V gene data show CDR1 as SGDLS and CDR2 as YYNGEE. The CDR3 spells CASSVASGEGYEQYF. Here the CDR3 DNA reads TGTGCCAGCAGCGTAGCTTCGGGGGAGGGATACGAGCAGTACTTC.

The rearrangement uses TRBV18 and TRBJ1-1, with 10 bases aligning to TRBD1. The germline CDR1 and CDR2 sequences are KGHSH and LQKENI. The CDR3 is made up of 19 amino acids. The ends lost 2 bases at V and 1 base at J; junction bases unmatched: 13. The CDR3 nucleotides read TGTGCCAGCTCACCAATTGGGGGGGACAGGGGCAAGAGGAACACTGAAGCTTTCTTT. Its translation: CASSPIGGDRGKRNTEAFF. Complete variable domain (other parts from reference TRBV18 and TRBJ1-1): NAGVMQNPRHLVRRRGQEARLRCSPMKGHSHVYWYRQLPEEGLKFMVYLQKENIIDESGMPKERFSAEFPKEGPSILRIQQVVRGDSAAYFCASSPIGGDRGKRNTEAFFGQGTRLTVV.

The CDR3: CASSRRPGGNTQYF. The DNA of the CDR3 is TGTGCCAGCAGCCGCCGCCCCGGGGGGAATACCCAGTACTTC. J is TRBJ2-5 and V is TRBV3-1 (or the pseudogene TRBV3-2); TRBD2 matches at 7 bases. Germline loops: CDR1 LGHDT, CDR2 YNNKEL (reference sequence). CDR3 length: 14 residues. J was trimmed by 8 bases and V by 4 bases; bases with no gene match: 10.

This clone occurred once. The chain combines TRBV6-6 with TRBJ2-7; TRBD2 agrees at 8 bases. The V segment lost 5 bases and the J segment 6 bases; nucleotides outside the gene matches: 3. The CDR3 loop spans 12 amino acids. Germline V gene lookup returns CDR1 MNHNY and CDR2 SVGAGI (reference sequence). The CDR3 sequence is CASSPAGGEQYF. The CDR3 nucleotides are TGTGCCAGCAGTCCCGCGGGAGGCGAGCAGTACTTC.

The chain couples TRBV5-1 to TRBJ1-1; TRBD1 agrees at 7 bases. Germline loops: CDR1 SGHRS, CDR2 YFSETQ. This CDR3 has 16 residues. After removal of 4 bases from V and 0 bases from J, the junction contained 9 bases not matched to a gene. CDR3: CASSAGTELMNTEAFF. CDR3 DNA sequence: TGCGCCAGCAGCGCCGGGACAGAATTAATGAACACTGAAGCTTTCTTT.

In this sample, this clone turned up a few times. CDR3 loop: CASTTGQGYNEQFF. In DNA form, the CDR3 reads TGCGCCAGCACGACGGGACAGGGTTACAATGAGCAGTTCTTC. The chain combines TRBV23-1 with TRBJ2-1; TRBD1 aligns across 9 bases. Being an ORF, TRBV23-1 has a function that is uncertain. V lost 7 bases to trimming and J lost 4 bases; unmatched junction nucleotides: 5. This CDR3 has 14 residues.

CDR3 protein: CAISESSGVRGIEAFF. The CDR3, as DNA: TGTGCCATCAGTGAGTCGAGCGGGGTCCGAGGTATTGAAGCTTTCTTT. The V and J genes are TRBV10-3 and TRBJ1-1; D gene uncertain. Germline values: CDR1 ENHRY, CDR2 SYGVKD. This CDR3 comprises 16 residues. The V and J ends lost 0 bases and 7 bases respectively, with 18 bases between them.

The table lists this clone with a count of one. The V call is TRBV4-2, the J call TRBJ2-1, with a possible D match to TRBD2 (6 bases). CDR3 length: 16 amino acids. Germline values: CDR1 LGHNA, CDR2 YNFKEQ. V lost 3 bases to trimming and J lost 5 bases, with 17 bases between them. The CDR3 loop reads CASSQGTGTGDNEQFF. DNA of the CDR3: TGTGCCAGCAGCCAGGGAACCGGGACGGGGGACAATGAGCAGTTCTTC.

J is TRBJ1-1 and V is TRBV27, with TRBD1 as a possible D gene (5 bases). Germline V gives CDR1 MNHEY, CDR2 SMNVEV (reference sequence). Between the trimmed V and J ends, which lost 5 bases and 0 bases, there was a span of 7 bases. There are 13 residues in the CDR3. CDR3 sequence reads: CASSPGVNTEAFF. The CDR3 DNA reads as TGTGCCAGCAGTCCGGGGGTGAACACTGAAGCTTTCTTT.

This clone was counted once. Other DNA variants within this sample encode the same CDR3. J is TRBJ2-5 and V is TRBV5-1, with 13 bases fitting TRBD2. With 0 bases clipped from V and 4 bases from J, the junction kept 3 bases outside the gene matches. The CDR3 has 16 residues. Germline assignment: CDR1 SGHRS and CDR2 YFSETQ. The CDR3 DNA reads TGCGCCAGCAGCTTGGGGACTAGCGGGAGAGGAGAGACCCAGTACTTC. It is translated as CASSLGTSGRGETQYF.

A few counts support this clone. The J gene is TRBJ1-2, the V gene TRBV19, with D possibly being TRBD1 (6 bases). Trimming shortened V by 11 bases and J by 8 bases, and 24 bases separated the two germline ends. This CDR3 region has 14 residues. Germline CDR1 and CDR2: LNHDA and SQIVND (reference sequence). CDR3 amino acids: CASNQGKGSRGYTF. The CDR3 DNA reads TGTGCCTCAAACCAGGGGAAAGGGTCGAGGGGCTACACCTTC. Full variable domain (missing parts from reference TRBV19 and TRBJ1-2): DGGITQSPKYLFRKEGQNVTLSCEQNLNHDAMYWYRQDPGQGLRLIYYSQIVNDFQKGDIAEGYSVSREKKESFPLTVTSAQKNPTAFYLCASNQGKGSRGYTFGSGTRLTVV.